What follows is one T cell receptor beta chain and its context. The sample originates from a study of T cell responses to AZD1222 COVID-19 vaccine. Study details: Second doses at about 4 or about 12 weeks were pooled.

Some clones are missing from TCRdb's copy, which holds only in-frame ones; the method was immunoSEQ multiplex PCR. The repertoire holds 100,000 to 130,000 clones, with approximately 89% as singletons. Germline CDR1 reads SGHTA; CDR2 reads FQGNSA. Losses at the gene ends were 2 bases for V and 5 bases for J; bases not matched to a gene: 8. This CDR3 has 16 amino acids. The receptor was isolated from an adult in good health. The sample in question was peripheral blood, obtained on day 0 of AZD1222 vaccination. V usage is TRBV7-2 and J usage is TRBJ2-3; 9 bases match TRBD2. CDR3 nucleotide sequence: TGTGCCAGCAGCTTAATAGCGGGGGCCCTGGGAGATACGCAGTATTTT. Translating gives CASSLIAGALGDTQYF. Supplemented by reference TRBV7-2 and TRBJ2-3, the full variable domain reads GAGVSQSPSNKVTEKGKDVELRCDPISGHTALYWYRQSLGQGLEFLIYFQGNSAPDKSGLPSDRFSAERTGGSVSTLTIQRTQQEDSAVYLCASSLIAGALGDTQYFGPGTRLTVL.